This is a list of T cell receptor beta chains from one sample in a study of blood T cells in healthy people across ages. TCRdb analysed the 5' RACE reads with MiXCR anew, one entry per CDR3 protein. The top ten clones hold about 9.4% of a sample with some 930,000 distinct CDR3 sequences, around 29% of them seen once. The same sample was also used in a study of T cells of mothers and their children.

Sequenced material: blood. Source of these receptors: a woman between 35 and 50 years old in good health. Each CDR3 is given with its conserved first and last residue. Each record gives: J gene, clone size, V gene, D gene, CDR3 DNA, CDR3 protein. A D gene is named only where the DNA matches it firmly. Part of the rows lack a size; the others show once, few, many or a class for expanded clones.

TRBJ2-5,many,TRBV7-2,TRBD2,TGTGCCAGCAGGGGACTAGGCCAAGAGACCCAGTACTTC,CASRGLGQETQYF
TRBJ2-3,once,TRBV6-5,TRBD2,TGTGCCAGCAGCCACCGGGGGGTTCCTACCACAGATACGCAGTATTTT,CASSHRGVPTTDTQYF
TRBJ2-7,.,TRBV6-1,.,TGTGCCAGCAGCTCAGCGAATGGGAAGCAGTACTTC,CASSSANGKQYF
TRBJ2-5,many,TRBV28,TRBD2,TGTGCCAGCAGTTTCGGGGGGGAGTTACAAGAGACCCAGTACTTC,CASSFGGELQETQYF
TRBJ2-1,.,TRBV6-4,.,TGTGCCAGCAGTGACTCTCACAATGAGCAGTTCTTC,CASSDSHNEQFF
TRBJ2-7,.,TRBV10-3,.,TGTGCCATCAGTGAAACAGGCGGCGAGCAGTACTTC,CAISETGGEQYF
TRBJ2-3,many,TRBV20-1,.,TGCAGTGCTAGAGATCTGACGGATACGCAGTATTTT,CSARDLTDTQYF
TRBJ1-2,.,TRBV20-1,.,TGCAGTGCTAGTCCAACAGGCTATGGCCACACCTTC,CSASPTGYGHTF
TRBJ2-7,few,TRBV20-1,TRBD1,TGCAGTGCCCGACAGGGGGCCCCCTACGAGCAGTACTTC,CSARQGAPYEQYF
TRBJ2-3,.,TRBV9,.,TGTGCCAGCAGCATACAGGGTATAACAGATACGCAGTATTTT,CASSIQGITDTQYF
TRBJ1-6,few,TRBV7-3,.,TGTGCCAGCAGGGCGGGAACCAGGAGGAATTCACCCCTCCACTTT,CASRAGTRRNSPLHF
TRBJ2-6,many,TRBV9,.,TGTGCCAGCAGCGTAGTGATTTCCGGGGCCAACGTCCTGACTTTC,CASSVVISGANVLTF
TRBJ2-1,few,TRBV28,.,TGTGCCAGCAGCTCCCGCCCCCCGAACCACGTCGAGCAGTTCTTC,CASSSRPPNHVEQFF
TRBJ1-5,.,TRBV10-3,.,TGTGCCATCAGTGAAAACAGGGTTAGCAATCAGCCCCAGCATTTT,CAISENRVSNQPQHF
TRBJ2-1,.,TRBV3-1,TRBD2,TGTGCCAGCAGCAGCTACCTTGCGGGGGGTCGCTCCTACAATGAGCAGTTCTTC,CASSSYLAGGRSYNEQFF